What follows are 27 T cell receptor beta chains derived from one specimen sequenced in a study of identical twins. TCRdb reanalysed the 5' RACE reads using MiXCR and keeps one entry per CDR3 protein. The sample includes about 730,000 distinct CDR3 sequences, about 20% seen only once; the top ten take over 4%. These data were also reused for a study on T cells expressing NK-cell markers.

Sequenced: PBMCs. Receptor source: a woman younger than 30 in good health.

This clonotype occurred a few times. This chain connects TRBV20-1 to TRBJ2-5, with a weak D call TRBD2 (5 bases). Germline loops: CDR1 DFQATT, CDR2 SNEGSKA (reference sequence). CDR3 length: 12 residues. Trimming removed 6 bases from V and 4 bases from J, with 12 bases in between. CDR3 amino acids: CSAGRTGETQYF. CDR3 sequence (DNA): TGCAGTGCCGGTAGGACTGGAGAGACCCAGTACTTC.

This rearrangement joins TRBV5-5 to TRBJ2-3; D unclear. V was pared by 0 bases and J by 8 bases, with 4 bases between. Germline V gene lookup returns CDR1 SGHKS and CDR2 YYEKEE (reference sequence). CDR3 length: 11 amino acids. The CDR3 bases are TGTGCCAGCAGCTTGGAGTTTACGCAGTATTTT. It is translated as CASSLEFTQYF.

This clonotype came up a few times. The rearrangement links TRBV9 to TRBJ2-1; 8 bases are shared with TRBD2. J was trimmed by 0 bases and V by 10 bases; bases with no gene match: 9. In germline, CDR1 is SGDLS, CDR2 YYNGEE. The CDR3 has 15 amino acids. CDR3 nucleotides: TGTGCCTGCGGAACGGGGGGGAACTCCTACAATGAGCAGTTCTTC. Protein: CACGTGGNSYNEQFF.

The chain links TRBV5-4 to TRBJ2-5; tentatively, D is TRBD1 or TRBD2 (5 bases each). The CDR3 is 15 residues long. Looked up from germline, CDR1 is SGHNT and CDR2 is YYREEE (reference sequence). Trimming took off 3 bases at V and 4 bases at J, with 16 bases between the two ends. CDR3 nucleotides: TGTGCCAGCAGCTGGGGCGGTCTAGGAGGAGAGACCCAGTACTTC. Translation gives CASSWGGLGGETQYF. The variable domain in full, with the rest retrieved from reference TRBV5-4 and TRBJ2-5, is ETGVTQSPTHLIKTRGQQVTLRCSSQSGHNTVSWYQQALGQGPQFIFQYYREEENGRGNFPPRFSGLQFPNYSSELNVNALELDDSALYLCASSWGGLGGETQYFGPGTRLLVL.

This clonotype came up a few times. The J gene is TRBJ2-7, the V gene TRBV7-2, with no clear D. Germline-derived CDR1 and CDR2 are SGHTA and FQGNSA. Deletions cut 4 bases from V and 4 bases from J, with 11 bases between. The length of the CDR3 is 13 residues. The chain's CDR3 is CASSSLDRYEQYF. In DNA form, the CDR3 reads TGTGCCAGCAGCTCCCTAGACCGTTACGAGCAGTACTTC.

The J gene is TRBJ2-1, the V gene TRBV5-1; possible D gene TRBD1, 5 bases. Germline V gene lookup returns CDR1 SGHRS and CDR2 YFSETQ. The CDR3 is 14 residues long. V lost 6 bases and J 7 bases, leaving 17 bases between the germline ends. CDR3 in DNA: TGCGCCAGCACGGCATCTGCCAGGGTGAATGAGCAGTTCTTC. Protein: CASTASARVNEQFF.

This chain joins TRBV30 and TRBJ2-1, with D possibly being TRBD2 (6 bases). This CDR3 is built from 11 residues. Looked up from germline, CDR1 is GTSNPN and CDR2 is SVGIG (reference sequence). The CDR3 DNA reads TGTGCGGGGGGTGGGAGAGGTGAGCAGTTCTTC. As protein: CAGGGRGEQFF.

This clonotype showed up just a few times. This chain connects TRBV20-1 to TRBJ2-5; perhaps TRBD1 as D (6 bases). Per germline, CDR1 DFQATT and CDR2 SNEGSKA (reference sequence). The CDR3 contains 14 residues. Trimming pared 6 bases from V and 5 bases from J, leaving 19 bases between. Written as DNA, the CDR3 is TGCAGTGCCACACGTTGGGGCAGGGGTGAGACCCAGTACTTC. Amino acids: CSATRWGRGETQYF.

There are a few counts of this clonotype. The gene calls are TRBV29-1 and TRBJ2-1; 7 nucleotides match TRBD2. Germline-derived CDR1 and CDR2 are SQVTM and ANQGSEA. The J segment lost 3 bases and the V segment lost 6 bases, leaving 8 bases of the junction unmatched. This CDR3 spans 14 amino acids. Here the CDR3 reads CSVPRWEGYNEQFF. In DNA form, the CDR3 reads TGCAGCGTGCCTCGGTGGGAGGGCTACAATGAGCAGTTCTTC.

V usage is TRBV20-1 and J usage is TRBJ2-5; 8 bases fit TRBD1. Germline trimming cut 5 bases from V and 3 bases from J; bases unmatched to any gene: 8. CDR3 length: 14 amino acids. Germline-derived CDR1 and CDR2 are DFQATT and SNEGSKA (reference sequence). CDR3 sequence reads: CSASRTGHEETQYF. The CDR3 DNA reads TGCAGTGCTTCGAGGACAGGGCACGAAGAGACCCAGTACTTC.

In this sample, this clonotype turned up many times. This chain uses TRBV20-1 with TRBJ2-3; possible D gene TRBD2, 5 bases. Germline loops: CDR1 DFQATT, CDR2 SNEGSKA (reference sequence). This CDR3 is built from 13 residues. CDR3 loop: CGGRVGSPDTQYF. In nucleotides, the CDR3 is TGCGGCGGGCGAGTCGGTAGCCCAGATACGCAGTATTTT.

The sample holds a few counts of this clonotype. The chain carries TRBV20-1 and TRBJ2-1, with 13 nucleotides matching TRBD2. The CDR3 runs to 15 residues. With V trimmed by 6 bases and J by 5 bases, 7 bases remained unmatched. CDR1 is DFQATT, CDR2 SNEGSKA, per germline (reference sequence). CDR3 loop: CSATRLAGGNNEQFF. The CDR3 nucleotides are TGCAGTGCGACGAGACTAGCGGGGGGCAACAATGAGCAGTTCTTC.

The rearrangement joins TRBV5-6 to TRBJ2-5, with D maybe TRBD2 (6 bases). V gave up 1 base and J gave up 7 bases, with 14 bases separating them. There are 14 residues in the CDR3. The germline CDR1 and CDR2 sequences are SGHDT and YYEEEE. CDR3 residues: CASSLYQEGGTQYF. The CDR3 DNA sequence: TGTGCCAGCAGCTTGTACCAGGAGGGTGGGACCCAGTACTTC.

The rearrangement joins TRBV7-2 to TRBJ2-2; maybe TRBD1 (6 bases). Germline V lookup: CDR1 SGHTA, CDR2 FQGNSA. The V and J ends lost 2 bases and 5 bases respectively, with 18 bases between them. There are 17 residues in the CDR3. In DNA form, the CDR3 reads TGTGCCAGCAGCTTACCCGGGACAAGAGGTTTTACCGGGGAGCTGTTTTTT. Residues: CASSLPGTRGFTGELFF.

The J gene is TRBJ2-2, the V gene TRBV20-1, with a weak D call TRBD1 (6 bases). This CDR3 region has 15 residues. The germline V and J ends were trimmed by 5 bases and 0 bases, with 13 bases remaining between them. The germline V gene encodes CDR1 DFQATT and CDR2 SNEGSKA (reference sequence). As DNA, the CDR3 is TGCAGTGCTTCTAGGCAGGGGTCGAACACCGGGGAGCTGTTTTTT. Translation gives CSASRQGSNTGELFF.

This chain joins TRBV12-3 or TRBV12-4 and TRBJ2-6; 8 nucleotides match TRBD1. The CDR3 length is 18 residues. V was pared by 10 bases and J by 0 bases, with 14 bases of the junction left unmatched. The CDR3 spells CAINRDRRFSSGANVLTF. For the CDR3, the DNA is TGTGCCATTAACCGGGACAGGAGATTCAGCTCTGGGGCCAACGTCCTGACTTTC.

The chain recombines TRBV11-3 with TRBJ1-5; D might be TRBD1 (5 bases). Germline assignment: CDR1 SGHNT and CDR2 YENEEA. V lost 5 bases, J lost 9 bases, and 11 bases lay in between. This CDR3 comprises 12 residues. The CDR3 region has the DNA TGTGCCAGCAGCCCCGGGACGGGGCCCCAGCATTTT. Residues: CASSPGTGPQHF.

The chain carries TRBV15 and TRBJ2-7, with 10 nucleotides matching TRBD1. The germline V gene encodes CDR1 LNHNV and CDR2 YYDKDF (reference sequence). The CDR3 runs 15 residues. J gave up 2 bases and V 1 base, and 2 bases lay outside the gene matches. The CDR3 reads CATSRVGTGAYEQYF. The CDR3 coding sequence is TGTGCCACCAGCAGAGTAGGGACAGGGGCCTACGAGCAGTACTTC.

Written as DNA, the CDR3 is TGTGCCAGCGGAGGAGGGGATCCCTACGAGCAGTACTTC. This gives the protein CASGGGDPYEQYF. The chain couples TRBV7-9 to TRBJ2-7, with D tentatively TRBD2 (6 bases). Germline values: CDR1 SEHNR, CDR2 FQNEAQ (reference sequence). The CDR3 is 13 amino acids. V dropped 8 bases and J dropped 2 bases, with 13 bases sitting between them.

This clonotype turned up a few times. The rearrangement joins TRBV5-1 to TRBJ2-7; TRBD1 matches at 9 bases. CDR3 length equals 13 residues. Germline CDR1 is SGHRS and CDR2 is YFSETQ. V shed 10 bases, J shed 2 bases, and the junction held 7 bases outside the gene matches. CDR3 in DNA: TGCGCCGTAAGGACAGGGGAACCCTACGAGCAGTACTTC. It yields the protein CAVRTGEPYEQYF.

This clonotype has only a few counts. The CDR3 region has the DNA TGCGCCAGCAGCTTGCGCTTGCGAGAGACCCAGTACTTC. Translating it yields CASSLRLRETQYF. V and J are TRBV5-1 and TRBJ2-5; D uncertain. The V gene's germline CDR1 is SGHRS and CDR2 YFSETQ. This CDR3 is 13 amino acids long. V lost 1 base, J lost 4 bases, and 8 bases lay in between.

This clonotype came up a few times. Here the CDR3 reads CASRWDRTDEQFF. CDR3 DNA: TGTGCCAGCAGATGGGACAGGACCGATGAGCAGTTCTTC. The chain joins TRBV6-2 or TRBV6-3 to TRBJ2-1; 8 nucleotides agree with TRBD1. Looked up from germline, CDR1 is MNHEY and CDR2 is SVGEGT. V shed 6 bases, J shed 8 bases, and the junction held 6 bases outside the gene matches. This CDR3 has 13 residues.

This clonotype was seen more than once but under ten times. The V gene is TRBV5-1, the J gene TRBJ2-7, with unresolved D. Trimming took 3 bases from V and 6 from J, leaving 13 bases between them. The CDR3 has 13 residues. The germline V gene encodes CDR1 SGHRS and CDR2 YFSETQ. The CDR3 sequence is CASSWTDGLEQYF. CDR3 DNA: TGCGCCAGCAGCTGGACGGACGGGCTCGAGCAGTACTTC. The full variable domain, with the rest looked up from reference TRBV5-1 and TRBJ2-7, is KAGVTQTPRYLIKTRGQQVTLSCSPISGHRSVSWYQQTPGQGLQFLFEYFSETQRNKGNFPGRFSGRQFSNSRSEMNVSTLELGDSALYLCASSWTDGLEQYFGPGTRLTVT.

In regard to this clonotype: An end of the junction does not agree with germline; a read error may underlie this. The chain has TRBV5-5 and TRBJ2-1; D unresolved. The CDR3 sequence is 14 residues long. The germline V gene encodes CDR1 SGHKS and CDR2 YYEKEE (reference sequence). CDR3: CARSSALLSNEQFF. CDR3 bases: TGTGCCAGGAGCTCGGCACTCCTCTCAAATGAGCAGTTCTTC.

This clonotype has at least ten counts. The rearrangement uses TRBV5-1 and TRBJ2-1; maybe TRBD1 (8 bases). This CDR3 has 15 residues. Trimming pared 4 bases from V and 6 bases from J, leaving 17 bases between. CDR1 and CDR2 from the germline V gene are SGHRS and YFSETQ. The CDR3 here is CASSEQGGLINEQFF. In DNA, the CDR3 is TGCGCCAGCAGCGAACAGGGGGGACTAATCAATGAGCAGTTCTTC. The complete variable domain, with remaining parts taken from reference TRBV5-1 and TRBJ2-1, reads KAGVTQTPRYLIKTRGQQVTLSCSPISGHRSVSWYQQTPGQGLQFLFEYFSETQRNKGNFPGRFSGRQFSNSRSEMNVSTLELGDSALYLCASSEQGGLINEQFFGPGTRLTVL.

This chain uses TRBV15 with TRBJ2-3, with D possibly TRBD2 on 5 matching bases. Per the germline V gene, CDR1 is LNHNV and CDR2 is YYDKDF (reference sequence). The CDR3 sequence is 14 residues long. V was cut by 1 base and J by 2 bases, with 7 bases left in between. This chain's CDR3 is CATSRGGDTDTQYF. DNA for the CDR3: TGTGCCACCAGCAGAGGGGGAGACACAGATACGCAGTATTTT.

This chain joins TRBV18 and TRBJ2-5, with 7 bases matching TRBD2. With V trimmed by 8 bases and J by 5 bases, 8 bases remained unmatched. This CDR3 region has 13 residues. Per germline, CDR1 KGHSH and CDR2 LQKENI. CDR3 bases: TGTGCCAGCCAACACGGGGGGTCGGAGACCCAGTACTTC. It yields the protein CASQHGGSETQYF.